This T cell receptor beta chain was captured by sequencing in a study of metastatic and nonmetastatic thyroid tumors (dated by TCRdb to 2019 to 2021). Background on the whole study: The researchers compared repertoires between peripheral blood samples and tumor or nodule tissue samples from patients with malignant or benign thyroid disease.

Before undergoing thyroid surgery, none of the patients had been given any kind of treatment. Using T-cell receptor beta sequencing, the researchers looked back retrospectively at clinical samples from patients, gathered between about 2012 and 2019. Library prep was done by PCR. TCRdb lists the instrument as Illumina HiSeq 4000. The TCR beta-chain CDR3 region of each patient was profiled by high-throughput sequencing. As for how the authors treated the data: CDR3 differences across clinicopathological groups were used to build a classifier for discriminating distant-metastatic papillary thyroid cancer patients. To measure repertoire diversity the researchers used the Shannon index, while the Morisita-Horn index served to gauge how similar the tumor and blood repertoires were. TCRdb reprocessed the public reads (quality trimming at Q25 with fastp, clone calling with MiXCR) and kept in-frame beta chains. The V and J calls follow TCRdb's processing rather than the paper's. This sample comprises about 17,000 clones, roughly a fifth of them detected only once. 20% to 25% of the sample belongs to the ten largest clones.

Germline trimming: 5 bases from V, 5 bases from J; junction bases outside gene matches: 11. From the cysteine through the phenylalanine, the CDR3 covers 15 amino acids. The retained sequence is limited to the CDR3, 45 bases, with the frame set at the first base. CDR1 SGHVS and CDR2 FNYEAQ were looked up in the germline V gene. General conclusions and limits of the study: In both blood and tumor samples, malignant tumors were reported to have significantly higher TCR beta diversity than benign nodules.

Details on this clone: What antigen it recognizes has not been identified. Within one base of it there is no much larger clone, and no base qualities were kept.

The chain is made from TRBV7-6 and TRBJ2-7; TRBD1 matches 8 bases in the middle. This receptor was taken from a female donor with papillary thyroid cancer or a benign thyroid nodule (not recorded which). Some clones in this sample may be carry-over from other donors' samples. The sample taken for sequencing was adjacent normal tissue. In nucleotide form, the sequence is TGTGCCAGCAGCCTGACAGGGGCCTCCGTCCACGAGCAGTACTTC. It is translated as CASSLTGASVHEQYF.